These 20 T cell receptor beta chains originate from one sample sequenced in a study of beta chain features in type 1 diabetes. Expressed TCRB transcripts were sequenced after all isolated RNA was converted to cDNA. Only in-frame clones appear in the TCRdb table, and some are missing; sequencing was by immunoSEQ multiplex PCR. The table has 300,000 to 450,000 clones, roughly 12% seen once. The material sequenced was naive CD4+ T cells from blood. These receptors were collected from a man younger than 35 in good health.

For this clone: Other DNA sequences of this sample code for an identical CDR3. The chain has TRBV19 and TRBJ2-7, with D possibly matching TRBD1 (5 bases). V dropped 4 bases and J dropped 0 bases, with 10 bases sitting between them. Germline V gene sequence: CDR1 LNHDA, CDR2 SQIVND (reference sequence). The CDR3 sequence is 14 residues long. CDR3 nucleotides: TGTGCCAGTAGTAATCAGGGATTCTCCTACGAGCAGTACTTC. Amino acid sequence: CASSNQGFSYEQYF.

Points on this clone: The same CDR3 can be traced to other DNA sequences in this sample. The chain links TRBV28 to TRBJ1-2, with a possible D match to TRBD1 (5 bases). V lost 3 bases, J lost 5 bases, and 7 bases lay in between. CDR1 MDHEN and CDR2 SYDVKM come from the germline V gene. CDR3 size: 12 residues. The CDR3 DNA reads as TGTGCCAGCAGTTTGGGGGGATATGGCTACACCTTC. Its protein product is CASSLGGYGYTF.

The chain links TRBV5-4 to TRBJ1-1; 7 bases line up with TRBD1. After removal of 4 bases from V and 5 bases from J, the junction contained 5 bases not matched to a gene. The CDR3 is made up of 13 amino acids. Germline V gene sequence: CDR1 SGHNT, CDR2 YYREEE (reference sequence). The DNA for the CDR3 is TGTGCCAGCAGCACTGACAGGGCTACTGAAGCTTTCTTT. This codes for CASSTDRATEAFF.

In DNA form, the CDR3 reads TGCGCCAGCAGTGACAGTACCTACGAGCAGTACTTC. As protein: CASSDSTYEQYF. This chain joins TRBV5-1 and TRBJ2-7; a weak D match, TRBD1 (5 bases). The CDR3 sequence is 12 residues long. V shed 5 bases and J shed 2 bases, with 8 bases lying between them. CDR1 and CDR2 (germline): SGHRS, YFSETQ.

This clone was counted between two and nine times. The chain joins TRBV30 to TRBJ2-2, with TRBD2 identical over 10 bases. V trimming: 4 bases; J trimming: 7 bases; junction bases outside the gene matches: 27. Germline V gives CDR1 GTSNPN, CDR2 SVGIG (reference sequence). This CDR3 contains 21 residues. The CDR3 nucleotides are TGTGCCTGGACGTCCTCCCGGATCCTAGCGGGAGCCCCGAAGACCGTCGGGGAGCTGTTTTTT. Amino acid sequence: CAWTSSRILAGAPKTVGELFF.

This clone has more than one count but fewer than ten. The J gene is TRBJ2-5, the V gene TRBV4-2; 10 bases fit TRBD2. The DNA matches TRBJ2-7 better at its end, which makes the J call doubtful. Germline CDR1 LGHNA, CDR2 YNFKEQ. This CDR3 has 16 residues. The CDR3 DNA follows: TGTGCCAGCAGCCATCCTATAGCGGGGGGAACGGACGAGCAGTACTTC. Protein: CASSHPIAGGTDEQYF.

The chain employs TRBV7-9 and TRBJ2-2, with a possible D match to TRBD1 (6 bases). Germline CDR1 reads SEHNR; CDR2 reads FQNEAQ (reference sequence). The CDR3 sequence is 15 residues long. V dropped 5 bases and J dropped 4 bases, with 14 bases sitting between them. CDR3 region: CASSRNRESTGELFF. The CDR3, as DNA: TGTGCCAGCAGCCGTAACAGGGAGTCCACCGGGGAGCTGTTTTTT.

V usage is TRBV30 and J usage is TRBJ2-7; a weak D match, TRBD1 (6 bases). The V gene lost 5 bases and the J gene lost 4 bases, with 18 bases spanning the gap. The CDR3 runs 14 residues. Germline values: CDR1 GTSNPN, CDR2 SVGIG (reference sequence). The CDR3, as DNA: TGTGCCTGGGAGGCCAGGACAGCTGGTTACGAGCAGTACTTC. Its protein is CAWEARTAGYEQYF. Using reference TRBV30 and TRBJ2-7 for the parts outside the CDR3, the full variable domain is SQTIHQWPATLVQPVGSPLSLECTVEGTSNPNLYWYRQAAGRGLQLLFYSVGIGQISSEVPQNLSASRPQDRQFILSSKKLLLSDSGFYLCAWEARTAGYEQYFGPGTRLTVT.

This rearrangement joins TRBV18 to TRBJ1-1; 7 nucleotides line up with TRBD1. The ends lost 6 bases at V and 5 bases at J; junction bases unmatched: 6. The CDR3 loop spans 13 amino acids. The germline CDR1 and CDR2 sequences are KGHSH and LQKENI. Written as DNA, the CDR3 is TGTGCCAGCTCCGGGACAGAAGGAACTGAAGCTTTCTTT. Translating it yields CASSGTEGTEAFF.

The chain links TRBV9 to TRBJ2-7, with unresolved D. In germline, CDR1 is SGDLS, CDR2 YYNGEE. Trimming took 0 bases from V and 9 from J, leaving 13 bases between them. The CDR3 sequence is 13 residues long. CDR3 nucleotide sequence: TGTGCCAGCAGCGTAGAGCTGAGGTCTTGGCAGTACTTC. Translating gives CASSVELRSWQYF.

The rearrangement links TRBV28 to TRBJ2-3; 12 nucleotides agree with TRBD2. CDR1 is MDHEN, CDR2 SYDVKM, per germline. V was pared by 5 bases and J by 7 bases, with 7 bases of the junction left unmatched. The CDR3 totals 15 residues. The CDR3 spells CASSLGLAGLNTQYF. Written as DNA, the CDR3 is TGTGCCAGCAGTCTAGGACTAGCGGGATTGAATACGCAGTATTTT.

This clone was seen more than once but under ten times. The V gene is TRBV7-2, the J gene TRBJ2-5, with 7 nucleotides matching TRBD1. With V trimmed by 6 bases and J by 5 bases, 3 bases remained unmatched. The CDR3 is 12 amino acids. Germline CDR1 is SGHTA and CDR2 is FQGNSA. The CDR3 sequence is CASRQGWETQYF. DNA of the CDR3: TGTGCCAGCAGACAGGGGTGGGAGACCCAGTACTTC. Based on the CDR3 plus reference TRBV7-2 and TRBJ2-5, the full variable domain is GAGVSQSPSNKVTEKGKDVELRCDPISGHTALYWYRQSLGQGLEFLIYFQGNSAPDKSGLPSDRFSAERTGGSVSTLTIQRTQQEDSAVYLCASRQGWETQYFGPGTRLLVL.

This clone was recorded a few times. J is TRBJ1-1 and V is TRBV7-2; no firm D call. Deletions cut 5 bases from V and 3 bases from J, with 10 bases between. In germline, CDR1 is SGHTA, CDR2 FQGNSA. This CDR3 has 13 residues. This chain's CDR3 is CASSPGWDTEAFF. The DNA of the CDR3 is TGTGCCAGCAGCCCGGGTTGGGACACTGAAGCTTTCTTT. Using reference TRBV7-2 and TRBJ1-1 for the parts outside the CDR3, the full variable domain is GAGVSQSPSNKVTEKGKDVELRCDPISGHTALYWYRQSLGQGLEFLIYFQGNSAPDKSGLPSDRFSAERTGGSVSTLTIQRTQQEDSAVYLCASSPGWDTEAFFGQGTRLTVV.

In regard to this clone: A junction end diverges from the germline sequence, so it may reflect a read error. The V and J genes are TRBV9 and TRBJ1-1, with TRBD1 matching 7 bases. The CDR3 length is 11 residues. CDR1 and CDR2 from the germline V gene are SGDLS and YYNGEE. CDR3 in DNA: TGTGCCAGCAGCGTAGAACAGGGGCTGATCTTT. Translation gives CASSVEQGLIF.

This clone was detected ten times or more. The chain recombines TRBV29-1 with TRBJ2-1, with 10 bases lining up with TRBD1. Germline V gene lookup returns CDR1 SQVTM and CDR2 ANQGSEA. This CDR3 is built from 14 residues. V gave up 6 bases and J gave up 7 bases; unmatched junction bases: 9. The CDR3 DNA reads TGCAGCGTGTCTCCAGGGACAGGGGATAATGAGCAGTTCTTC. This codes for CSVSPGTGDNEQFF.

This clone was counted a few times. The chain joins TRBV7-2 to TRBJ2-1; 9 bases are a match to TRBD1. Germline CDR1 SGHTA, CDR2 FQGNSA. Unmatched junction bases numbered 3, after V lost 6 bases and J lost 6 bases. CDR3 size: 13 residues. The CDR3 here is CASRGDRANEQFF. CDR3 nucleotide sequence: TGTGCCAGCAGGGGGGACAGGGCCAATGAGCAGTTCTTC.

The V gene is TRBV5-1, the J gene TRBJ2-7; 9 bases align to TRBD2. The CDR3 totals 15 residues. The germline gives CDR1 SGHRS, CDR2 YFSETQ. Losses at the gene ends were 4 bases for V and 1 base for J; bases not matched to a gene: 6. As DNA, the CDR3 is TGCGCCAGCAGCGGCGGGAGGGCTTGGTCCTACGAGCAGTACTTC. Amino acid sequence: CASSGGRAWSYEQYF.

This clone occurred many times. The genes are TRBV13 and TRBJ2-7; TRBD1 aligns across 7 bases. There are 14 residues in the CDR3. Unmatched junction bases numbered 5, after V lost 6 bases and J lost 0 bases. The germline gives CDR1 PRHDT, CDR2 FYEKMQ (reference sequence). As DNA, the CDR3 is TGTGCCAGCAGGACAGGGTCGAGCTCCTACGAGCAGTACTTC. Amino acid sequence: CASRTGSSSYEQYF.

V is TRBV28 and J is TRBJ2-3; D might be TRBD2 (6 bases). This CDR3 is built from 15 residues. Germline CDR1 MDHEN, CDR2 SYDVKM. V was shortened by 6 bases and J by 1 base, with 14 bases between the two germline ends. The CDR3 DNA follows: TGTGCCAGCAGGGGACGGGGGAGTGGCACAGATACGCAGTATTTT. This translates into CASRGRGSGTDTQYF.

The chain joins TRBV6-5 to TRBJ1-2; D is possibly TRBD1 (5 bases). V lost 6 bases, J lost 8 bases, and 16 bases lay in between. CDR3 length: 13 residues. CDR1 and CDR2 from the germline V gene are MNHEY and SVGAGI. This chain's CDR3 is CASSPDTVRGYTF. The CDR3 region has the DNA TGTGCCAGCAGCCCGGACACCGTCCGAGGCTACACCTTC.